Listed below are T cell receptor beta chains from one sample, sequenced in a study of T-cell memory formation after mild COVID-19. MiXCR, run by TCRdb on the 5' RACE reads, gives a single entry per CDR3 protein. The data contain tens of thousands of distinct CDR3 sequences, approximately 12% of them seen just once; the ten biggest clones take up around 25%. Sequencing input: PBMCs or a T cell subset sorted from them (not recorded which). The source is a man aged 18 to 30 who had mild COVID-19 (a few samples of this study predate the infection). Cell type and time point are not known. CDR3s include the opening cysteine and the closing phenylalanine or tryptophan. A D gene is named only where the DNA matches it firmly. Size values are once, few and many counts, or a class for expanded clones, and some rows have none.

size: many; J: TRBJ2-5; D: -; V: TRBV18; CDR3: CASSPDSQETQYF; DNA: TGTGCCAGCTCACCCGACAGTCAAGAGACCCAGTACTTC
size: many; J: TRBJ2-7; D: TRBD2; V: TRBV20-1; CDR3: CSARDPSGRGYEQYF; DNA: TGCAGTGCTAGAGACCCCAGCGGGAGGGGTTACGAGCAGTACTTC
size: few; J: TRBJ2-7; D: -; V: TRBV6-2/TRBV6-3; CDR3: CASREGFVRPQGPYEQYF; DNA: TGTGCCAGCAGGGAGGGGTTCGTCCGGCCCCAGGGGCCCTACGAGCAGTACTTC
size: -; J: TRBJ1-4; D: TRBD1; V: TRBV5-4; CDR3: CASSSGQGYEKLFF; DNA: TGTGCCAGCAGCTCGGGACAGGGGTACGAAAAACTGTTTTTT
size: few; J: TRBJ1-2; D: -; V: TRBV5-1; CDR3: CATGLDSPNYGYTF; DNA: TGCGCCACCGGCCTCGACAGTCCTAACTATGGCTACACCTTC
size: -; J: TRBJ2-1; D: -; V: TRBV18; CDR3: CASSSRGSSYNEQFF; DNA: TGTGCCAGCTCAAGCAGGGGAAGCTCCTACAATGAGCAGTTCTTC
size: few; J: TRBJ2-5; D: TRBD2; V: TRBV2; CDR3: CASSDPFAGGLETQYF; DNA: TGTGCCAGCAGTGACCCCTTTGCGGGGGGATTAGAGACCCAGTACTTC
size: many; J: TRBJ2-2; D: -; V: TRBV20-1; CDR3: CSARDWRGDTGELFF; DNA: TGCAGTGCTAGAGATTGGAGGGGGGACACCGGGGAGCTGTTTTTT
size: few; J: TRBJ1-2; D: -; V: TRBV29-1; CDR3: CSVPPLSSATAHYGYTF; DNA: TGCAGCGTTCCCCCCTTATCATCGGCGACTGCCCACTATGGCTACACCTTC
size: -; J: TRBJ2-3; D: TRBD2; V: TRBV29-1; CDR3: CSGSGGGTDTQYF; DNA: TGCAGCGGAAGCGGGGGAGGCACAGATACGCAGTATTTT
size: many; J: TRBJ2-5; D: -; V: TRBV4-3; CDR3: CASSQDFFGVETQYF; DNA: TGCGCCAGCAGCCAAGATTTCTTCGGCGTGGAGACCCAGTACTTC
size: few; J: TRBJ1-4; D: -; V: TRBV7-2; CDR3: CASSLGASNEKLFF; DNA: TGTGCCAGCAGCTTGGGGGCGTCTAATGAAAAACTGTTTTTT
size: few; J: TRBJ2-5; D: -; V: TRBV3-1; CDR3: CASSHRDLQETQYF; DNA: TGTGCCAGCAGCCACAGAGACCTCCAAGAGACCCAGTACTTC
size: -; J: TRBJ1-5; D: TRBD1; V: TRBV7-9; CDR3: CASSRQGNQPQHF; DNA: TGTGCCAGCAGCCGACAGGGGAATCAGCCCCAGCATTTT
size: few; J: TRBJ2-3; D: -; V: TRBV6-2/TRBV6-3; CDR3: CASSYRQGLYDTQYF; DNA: TGTGCCAGCAGTTACCGGCAGGGCCTTTACGATACGCAGTATTTT
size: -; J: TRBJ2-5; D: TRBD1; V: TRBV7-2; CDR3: CASSFELQGAETQYF; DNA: TGTGCCAGCAGCTTCGAACTACAGGGGGCAGAGACCCAGTACTTC
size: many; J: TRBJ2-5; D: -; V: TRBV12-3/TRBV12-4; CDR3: CASSWIVGETQYF; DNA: TGTGCCAGCAGCTGGATCGTCGGGGAGACCCAGTACTTC
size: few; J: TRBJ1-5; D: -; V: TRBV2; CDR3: CASSGQVGNQPQHF; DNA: TGTGCCAGCAGTGGACAGGTGGGCAATCAGCCCCAGCATTTT
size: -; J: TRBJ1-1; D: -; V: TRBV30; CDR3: CAWSVQAGTEAFF; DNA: TGTGCCTGGAGTGTACAGGCGGGGACTGAAGCTTTCTTT
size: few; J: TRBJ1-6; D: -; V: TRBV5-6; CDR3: CASSSWANSPLHF; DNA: TGTGCCAGCAGCTCATGGGCTAATTCACCCCTCCACTTT